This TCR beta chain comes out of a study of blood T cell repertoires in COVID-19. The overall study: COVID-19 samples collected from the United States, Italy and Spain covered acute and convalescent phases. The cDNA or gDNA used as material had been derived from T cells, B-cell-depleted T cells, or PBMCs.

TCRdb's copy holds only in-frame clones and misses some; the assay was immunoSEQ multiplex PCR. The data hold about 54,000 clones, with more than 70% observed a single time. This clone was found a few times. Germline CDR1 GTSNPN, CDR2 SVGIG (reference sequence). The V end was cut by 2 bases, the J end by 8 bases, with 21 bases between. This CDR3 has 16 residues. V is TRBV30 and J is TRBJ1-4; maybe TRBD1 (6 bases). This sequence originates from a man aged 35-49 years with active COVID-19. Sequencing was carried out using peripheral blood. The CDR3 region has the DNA TGTGCCTGGAGTATCTCTACAGGGAATCTTTACGAAAAACTGTTTTTT. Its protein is CAWSISTGNLYEKLFF.